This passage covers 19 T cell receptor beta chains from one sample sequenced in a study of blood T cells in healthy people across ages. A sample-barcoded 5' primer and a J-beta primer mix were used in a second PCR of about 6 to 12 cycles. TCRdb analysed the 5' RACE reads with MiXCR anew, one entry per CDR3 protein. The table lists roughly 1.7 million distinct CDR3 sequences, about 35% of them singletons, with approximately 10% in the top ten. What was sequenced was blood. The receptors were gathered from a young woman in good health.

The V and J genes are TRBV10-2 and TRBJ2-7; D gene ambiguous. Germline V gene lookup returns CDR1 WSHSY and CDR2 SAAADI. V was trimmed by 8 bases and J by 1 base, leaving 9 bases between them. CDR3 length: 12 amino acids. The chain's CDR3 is CASLADSYEQYF. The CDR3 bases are TGCGCCAGCCTCGCCGATTCCTACGAGCAGTACTTC.

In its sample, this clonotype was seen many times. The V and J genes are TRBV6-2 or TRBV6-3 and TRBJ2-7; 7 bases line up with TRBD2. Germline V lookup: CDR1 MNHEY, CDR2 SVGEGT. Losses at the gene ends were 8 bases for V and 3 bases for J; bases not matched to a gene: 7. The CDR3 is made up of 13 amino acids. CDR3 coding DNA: TGTGCCAGCGCCGATGGACTAGTCTACGAGCAGTACTTC. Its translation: CASADGLVYEQYF.

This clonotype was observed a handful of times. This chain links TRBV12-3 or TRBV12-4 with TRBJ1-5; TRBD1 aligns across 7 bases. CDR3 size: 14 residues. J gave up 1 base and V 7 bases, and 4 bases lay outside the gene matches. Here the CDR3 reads CASTVQGSNQPQHF. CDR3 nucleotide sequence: TGTGCCAGCACGGTACAGGGGAGCAATCAGCCCCAGCATTTT.

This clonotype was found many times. CDR3 DNA: TGTGCCAGCAGCGCCAACCCGGGACTAGCGGGAGAGGTCGGCAAGGAGACCCAGTACTTC. Its protein product is CASSANPGLAGEVGKETQYF. The chain employs TRBV6-2 or TRBV6-3 and TRBJ2-5, with 14 bases lining up with TRBD2. The CDR3 is 20 amino acids. Germline V gives CDR1 MNHEY, CDR2 SVGEGT. V trimming: 6 bases; J trimming: 5 bases; junction bases outside the gene matches: 20.

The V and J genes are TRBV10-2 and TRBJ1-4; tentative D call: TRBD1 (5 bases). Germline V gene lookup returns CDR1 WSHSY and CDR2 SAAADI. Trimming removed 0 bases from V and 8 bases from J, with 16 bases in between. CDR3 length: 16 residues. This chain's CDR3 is CASSESIGRVYEKLFF. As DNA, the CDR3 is TGCGCCAGCAGTGAGTCGATCGGCAGGGTGTACGAAAAACTGTTTTTT.

The CDR3 DNA follows: TGTGCCAGCACTCTGGGACAGGGGAACTATGGCTACACCTTC. It specifies CASTLGQGNYGYTF. The chain employs TRBV28 and TRBJ1-2; TRBD1 matches at 10 bases. J lost 2 bases, V lost 7 bases, and 4 bases had no gene match. CDR1 and CDR2 (germline): MDHEN, SYDVKM. The CDR3 loop spans 14 amino acids.

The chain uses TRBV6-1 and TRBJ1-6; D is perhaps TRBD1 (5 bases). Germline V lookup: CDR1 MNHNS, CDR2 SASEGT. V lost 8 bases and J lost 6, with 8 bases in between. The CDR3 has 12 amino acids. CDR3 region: CASDRVNSPLHF. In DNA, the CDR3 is TGTGCCAGCGACAGAGTTAATTCACCCCTCCACTTT.

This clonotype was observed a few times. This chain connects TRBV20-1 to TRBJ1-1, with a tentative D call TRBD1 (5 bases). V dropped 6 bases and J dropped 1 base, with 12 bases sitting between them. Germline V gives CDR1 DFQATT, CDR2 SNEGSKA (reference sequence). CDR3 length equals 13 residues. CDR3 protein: CSAPARGNTEAFF. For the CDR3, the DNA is TGCAGTGCGCCCGCGAGGGGGAACACTGAAGCTTTCTTT.

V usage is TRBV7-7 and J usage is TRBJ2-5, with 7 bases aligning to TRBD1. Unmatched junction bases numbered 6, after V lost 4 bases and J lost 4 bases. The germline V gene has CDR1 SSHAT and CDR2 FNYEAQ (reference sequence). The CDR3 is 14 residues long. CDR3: CASSSTGTPETQYF. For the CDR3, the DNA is TGTGCCAGCAGCTCGACAGGGACCCCAGAGACCCAGTACTTC.

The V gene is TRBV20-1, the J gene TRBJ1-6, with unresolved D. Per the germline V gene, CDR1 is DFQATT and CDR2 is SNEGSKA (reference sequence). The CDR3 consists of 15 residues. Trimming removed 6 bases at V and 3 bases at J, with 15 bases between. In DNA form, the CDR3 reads TGCAGTGCCCCCCCGGGCGGACGCTATAATTCACCCCTCCACTTT. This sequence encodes CSAPPGGRYNSPLHF.

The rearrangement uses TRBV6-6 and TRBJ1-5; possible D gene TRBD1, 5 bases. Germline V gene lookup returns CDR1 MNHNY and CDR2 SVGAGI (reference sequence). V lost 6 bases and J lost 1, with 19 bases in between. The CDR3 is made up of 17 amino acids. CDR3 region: CASSREWGQGSNQPQHF. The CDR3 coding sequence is TGTGCCAGCAGCAGAGAGTGGGGCCAGGGAAGCAATCAGCCCCAGCATTTT.

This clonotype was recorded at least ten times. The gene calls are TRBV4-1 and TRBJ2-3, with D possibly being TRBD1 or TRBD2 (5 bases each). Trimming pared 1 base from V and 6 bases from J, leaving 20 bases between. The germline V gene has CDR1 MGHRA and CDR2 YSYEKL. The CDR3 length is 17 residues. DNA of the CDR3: TGCGCCAGCAGCCAAGTGCGACTTGATGGGACGTGGGATACGCAGTATTTT. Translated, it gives CASSQVRLDGTWDTQYF.

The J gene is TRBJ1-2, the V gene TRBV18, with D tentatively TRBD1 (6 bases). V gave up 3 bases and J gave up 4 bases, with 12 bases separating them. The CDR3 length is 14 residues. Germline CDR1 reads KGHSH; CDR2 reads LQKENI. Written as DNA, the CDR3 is TGTGCCAGCTCACCGACAGGTCCCGTCTATGGCTACACCTTC. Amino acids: CASSPTGPVYGYTF.

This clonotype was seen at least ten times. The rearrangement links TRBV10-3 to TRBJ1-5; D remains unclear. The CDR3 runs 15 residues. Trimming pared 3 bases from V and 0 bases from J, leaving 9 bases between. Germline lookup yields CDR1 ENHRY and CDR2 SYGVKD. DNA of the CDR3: TGTGCCATCAGTGAAGGCAGTTATAGCAATCAGCCCCAGCATTTT. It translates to CAISEGSYSNQPQHF.

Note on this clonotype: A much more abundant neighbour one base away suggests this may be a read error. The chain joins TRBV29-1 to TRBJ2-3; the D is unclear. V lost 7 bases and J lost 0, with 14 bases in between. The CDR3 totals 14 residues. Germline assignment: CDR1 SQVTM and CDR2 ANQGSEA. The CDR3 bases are TGCAGCGCAAAGACTTCGTCTAGCACAGATACGCAGTATTTT. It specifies CSAKTSSSTDTQYF.

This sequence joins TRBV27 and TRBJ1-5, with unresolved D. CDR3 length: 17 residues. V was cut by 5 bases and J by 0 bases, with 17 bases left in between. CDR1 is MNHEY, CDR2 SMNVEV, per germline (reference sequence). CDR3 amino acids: CASSQYSLSDSNQPQHF. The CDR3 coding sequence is TGTGCCAGCAGTCAATACTCCCTCTCGGATAGCAATCAGCCCCAGCATTTT.

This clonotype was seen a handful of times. CDR3 residues: CSAPFRLAGGHEQFF. As DNA, the CDR3 is TGCAGTGCTCCCTTCCGACTAGCGGGGGGTCATGAGCAGTTCTTC. The genes are TRBV20-1 and TRBJ2-1; 13 bases match TRBD2. The trim removed 5 bases at V and 8 bases at J, leaving 9 bases unmatched. CDR3 length: 15 residues. Germline CDR1 DFQATT, CDR2 SNEGSKA (reference sequence).

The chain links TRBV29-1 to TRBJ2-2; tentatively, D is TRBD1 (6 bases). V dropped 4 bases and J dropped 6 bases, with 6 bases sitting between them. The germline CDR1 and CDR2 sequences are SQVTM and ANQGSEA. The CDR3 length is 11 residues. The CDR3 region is CSVGTAGELFF. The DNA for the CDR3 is TGCAGCGTTGGGACAGCCGGGGAGCTGTTTTTT.

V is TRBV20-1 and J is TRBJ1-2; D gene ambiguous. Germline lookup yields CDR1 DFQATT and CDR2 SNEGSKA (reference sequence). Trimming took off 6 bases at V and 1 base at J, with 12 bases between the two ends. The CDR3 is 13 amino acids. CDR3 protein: CSARSGFNYGYTF. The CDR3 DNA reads TGCAGTGCCCGCAGCGGATTTAACTATGGCTACACCTTC.